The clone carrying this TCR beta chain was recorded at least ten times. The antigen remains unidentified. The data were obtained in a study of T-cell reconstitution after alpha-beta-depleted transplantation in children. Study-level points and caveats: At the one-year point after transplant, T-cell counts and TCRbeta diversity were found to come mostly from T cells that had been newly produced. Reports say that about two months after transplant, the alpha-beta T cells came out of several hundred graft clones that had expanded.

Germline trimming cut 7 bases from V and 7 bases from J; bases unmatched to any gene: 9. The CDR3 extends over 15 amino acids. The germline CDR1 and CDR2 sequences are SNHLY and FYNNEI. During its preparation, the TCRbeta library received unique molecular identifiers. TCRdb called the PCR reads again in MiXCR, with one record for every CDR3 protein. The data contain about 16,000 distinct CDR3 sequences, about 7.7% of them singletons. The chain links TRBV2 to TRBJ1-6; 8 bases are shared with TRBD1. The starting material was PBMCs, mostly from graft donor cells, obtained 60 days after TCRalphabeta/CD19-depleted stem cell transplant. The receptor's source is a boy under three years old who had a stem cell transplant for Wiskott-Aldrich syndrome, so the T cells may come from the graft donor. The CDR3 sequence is CASNGQGGTNSPLHF. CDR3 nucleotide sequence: TGTGCCAGCAATGGACAGGGAGGAACCAATTCACCCCTCCACTTT. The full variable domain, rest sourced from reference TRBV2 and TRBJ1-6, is EPEVTQTPSHQVTQMGQEVILRCVPISNHLYFYWYRQILGQKVEFLVSFYNNEISEKSEIFDDQFSVERPDGSNFTLKIRSTKLEDSAMYFCASNGQGGTNSPLHFGNGTRLTVT.